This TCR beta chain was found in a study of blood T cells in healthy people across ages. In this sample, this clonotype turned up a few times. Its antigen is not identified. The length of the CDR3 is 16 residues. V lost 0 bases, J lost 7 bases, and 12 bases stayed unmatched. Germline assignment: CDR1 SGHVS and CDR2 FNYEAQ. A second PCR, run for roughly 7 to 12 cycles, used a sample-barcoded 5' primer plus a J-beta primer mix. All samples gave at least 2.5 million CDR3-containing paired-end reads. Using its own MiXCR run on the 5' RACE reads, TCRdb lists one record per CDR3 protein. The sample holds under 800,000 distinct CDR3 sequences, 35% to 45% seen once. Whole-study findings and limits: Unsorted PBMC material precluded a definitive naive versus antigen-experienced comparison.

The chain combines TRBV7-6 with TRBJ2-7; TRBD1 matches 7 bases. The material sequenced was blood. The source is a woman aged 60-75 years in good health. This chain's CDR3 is CASSLAPPSTGREQYF. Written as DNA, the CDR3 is TGTGCCAGCAGCTTAGCTCCCCCCTCGACAGGGCGGGAGCAGTACTTC.